This section outlines one T cell receptor (beta chain) sequence together with its context. The data belong to a study of CD8+ T cells in alopecia areata. Study summary: Scoring treated patients' severity relied on the percentage of scalp area affected.

V gave up 4 bases and J gave up 4 bases; unmatched junction bases: 1. This CDR3 spans 13 amino acids. The germline V gene encodes CDR1 SGHAT and CDR2 FQNNGV. The treatment: oral pan-JAK inhibitor, 5-10 mg twice daily. Alopecia areata patients had lesional scalp punch biopsies and peripheral blood taken from them. Sorting of CD4+ and CD8+ T cells was performed on PBMCs. As the sequencing template, cDNA was produced by extracting RNA and reverse transcribing it. Generated by immunoSEQ multiplex PCR, the TCRdb table keeps only in-frame clones and is missing some. The table shows under 150,000 clones, with less than 70% occurring only once.

The V gene is TRBV11-2, the J gene TRBJ2-7; the match to TRBD1 covers 10 bases. Material: CD4+ T cells sorted from blood, obtained at week 24, from a patient treated with tofacitinib. This receptor was obtained from a human donor with alopecia areata. CDR3 region: CASSSDRGYEQYF. The CDR3 DNA reads TGTGCCAGCAGCTCGGACAGGGGGTACGAGCAGTACTTC.